Below, 18 T cell receptor beta chains from the same sample are listed, as sequenced in a study of radiotherapy plus CTLA-4 blockade in lung cancer. The repertoire was sequenced with immunoSEQ multiplex PCR; TCRdb's copy has only in-frame clones and lacks some. The sample has over 80,000 clones; 85% to 90% are singletons. Sequencing used peripheral blood, obtained from a patient treated with radiotherapy plus ipilimumab. The receptor source for this set is a human donor with non-small cell lung cancer that progressed on radiotherapy plus ipilimumab.

The chain joins TRBV5-8 to TRBJ2-7; unclear D gene. In germline, CDR1 is SGHTS, CDR2 YDEGEE. Trimming removed 5 bases from V and 6 bases from J, with 15 bases in between. This CDR3 region has 13 residues. CDR3 sequence (DNA): TGTGCCAGCAGACAGCGTGGGTCTGGCGAGCAGTACTTC. This translates into CASRQRGSGEQYF. Filled out from reference TRBV5-8 and TRBJ2-7, the complete variable domain reads EAGVTQSPTHLIKTRGQQATLRCSPISGHTSVYWYQQALGLGLQFLLWYDEGEERNRGNFPPRFSGRQFPNYSSELNVNALELEDSALYLCASRQRGSGEQYFGPGTRLTVT.

The V call is TRBV28, the J call TRBJ2-5; D is perhaps TRBD1 (5 bases). V shed 10 bases and J shed 1 base, with 16 bases lying between them. Germline assignment: CDR1 MDHEN and CDR2 SYDVKM. The CDR3 has 14 residues. CDR3 in amino acids: CATCVPGFQETQYF. As DNA, the CDR3 is TGTGCCACCTGCGTACCAGGGTTCCAAGAGACCCAGTACTTC.

V and J are TRBV5-1 and TRBJ2-1; 7 bases are shared with TRBD2. This CDR3 region has 17 residues. Trimming at V came to 3 bases and at J to 7 bases, leaving 16 bases not matched to a gene. The germline V gene encodes CDR1 SGHRS and CDR2 YFSETQ. This CDR3 reads CASSSGLLAGVFNEQFF. The DNA of the CDR3 is TGCGCCAGCAGCTCCGGCTTACTTGCGGGAGTGTTTAATGAGCAGTTCTTC.

The chain couples TRBV6-5 to TRBJ2-7; D unclear. The germline CDR1 and CDR2 sequences are MNHEY and SVGAGI. The CDR3 covers 15 residues. Trimming shortened V by 0 bases and J by 2 bases, and 11 bases separated the two germline ends. The CDR3 region is CASSYSPGPAYEQYF. The CDR3, as DNA: TGTGCCAGCAGTTACTCGCCGGGCCCCGCCTACGAGCAGTACTTC.

The chain uses TRBV15 and TRBJ2-7; 8 nucleotides line up with TRBD1. CDR3 size: 15 residues. The germline V gene encodes CDR1 LNHNV and CDR2 YYDKDF (reference sequence). J gave up 0 bases and V 4 bases, and 5 bases lay outside the gene matches. The DNA for the CDR3 is TGTGCCACCAGCATTGGACAGGGCCTCTCCTACGAGCAGTACTTC. Protein: CATSIGQGLSYEQYF.

This clone was counted once. The CDR3 loop reads CASREGGANTEAFF. In nucleotides, the CDR3 is TGTGCCAGCAGGGAAGGGGGCGCGAACACTGAAGCTTTCTTT. V gene TRBV7-9 combines with J gene TRBJ1-1, with 7 bases lining up with TRBD1. The CDR3 consists of 14 residues. Losses at the gene ends were 6 bases for V and 1 base for J; bases not matched to a gene: 5. Germline V gene lookup returns CDR1 SEHNR and CDR2 FQNEAQ (reference sequence).

The chain employs TRBV5-4 and TRBJ2-2; D may be TRBD1 (6 bases). Germline V CDR1 and CDR2: SGHNT, YYREEE (reference sequence). Trimming shortened V by 0 bases and J by 0 bases, and 12 bases separated the two germline ends. This CDR3 spans 17 amino acids. The CDR3 sequence is CASSLAGQRSNTGELFF. The CDR3, as DNA: TGTGCCAGCAGCTTGGCCGGACAGAGGTCGAACACCGGGGAGCTGTTTTTT.

This sequence joins TRBV5-3 and TRBJ1-5; the D gene is possibly TRBD1 (5 bases). TRBV5-3 is an ORF, with its function uncertain. V was clipped by 5 bases and J by 0 bases, with 12 bases between them. There are 15 residues in the CDR3. DNA for the CDR3: TGTGCCAGAAGGGTAGGAGGGGCTAGCAATCAGCCCCAGCATTTT. This translates into CARRVGGASNQPQHF.

This clone was counted a single time. The rearrangement joins TRBV5-3 to TRBJ1-2; D call uncertain. TRBV5-3 is filed as an ORF, its function uncertain. V was trimmed by 3 bases and J by 4 bases, leaving 7 bases between them. The CDR3 is 12 amino acids. The CDR3 reads CARSSRIYGYTF. The CDR3 DNA reads as TGTGCCAGAAGCTCACGGATCTATGGCTACACCTTC.

V usage is TRBV5-1 and J usage is TRBJ2-1, with TRBD2 matching 8 bases. The J segment lost 4 bases and the V segment lost 1 base, leaving 7 bases of the junction unmatched. CDR3 length: 16 amino acids. The germline gives CDR1 SGHRS, CDR2 YFSETQ. The CDR3 spells CASSLTGTSQYNEQFF. The CDR3 DNA reads as TGCGCCAGCAGCTTGACCGGGACTAGTCAATACAATGAGCAGTTCTTC.

V gene TRBV5-1 combines with J gene TRBJ2-2; D is ambiguous. CDR3 length equals 14 residues. The V end lost 0 bases, the J end lost 2 bases, and 5 bases lay between the germline ends. Germline CDR1 SGHRS, CDR2 YFSETQ. The CDR3 here is CASSLDGNTGELFF. CDR3 sequence (DNA): TGCGCCAGCAGCTTGGACGGAAACACCGGGGAGCTGTTTTTT.

This chain connects TRBV9 to TRBJ2-6; D gene uncertain. The CDR3 runs to 17 residues. Per the germline V gene, CDR1 is SGDLS and CDR2 is YYNGEE. Between the trimmed V and J ends, which lost 3 bases and 4 bases, there was a span of 17 bases. The CDR3 protein is CASSARWGIDGANVLTF. The DNA of the CDR3 is TGTGCCAGCAGCGCCCGTTGGGGAATCGACGGGGCCAACGTCCTGACTTTC.

CDR3 amino acids: CSVTDGTDTQYF. CDR3 bases: TGCAGCGTTACGGACGGCACAGATACGCAGTATTTT. The chain carries TRBV29-1 and TRBJ2-3; the D is unclear. V dropped 5 bases and J dropped 1 base, with 7 bases sitting between them. Germline CDR1 is SQVTM and CDR2 is ANQGSEA. CDR3 length: 12 residues.

The V gene is TRBV11-3, the J gene TRBJ2-7; 10 nucleotides agree with TRBD1. Germline CDR1 is SGHNT and CDR2 is YENEEA. V shed 7 bases, J shed 6 bases, and the junction held 12 bases outside the gene matches. The CDR3 consists of 15 residues. The CDR3 nucleotides are TGTGCCAGCACCCCCAGGGACAGGGGATTAGGCGAGCAGTACTTC. As protein: CASTPRDRGLGEQYF.

The J gene is TRBJ1-1, the V gene TRBV30; D is unclear. V was trimmed by 1 base and J by 5 bases, leaving 11 bases between them. In germline, CDR1 is GTSNPN, CDR2 SVGIG (reference sequence). CDR3 length: 13 residues. CDR3 in amino acids: CAWSAESGTEAFF. The DNA for the CDR3 is TGTGCCTGGAGTGCAGAAAGTGGGACTGAAGCTTTCTTT.

The chain carries TRBV7-9 and TRBJ1-1; D call uncertain. Germline assignment: CDR1 SEHNR and CDR2 FQNEAQ (reference sequence). V lost 2 bases and J lost 0, with 4 bases in between. The CDR3 totals 13 residues. CDR3 in DNA: TGTGCCAGCAGCTTACCATTGAACACTGAAGCTTTCTTT. Translated, it gives CASSLPLNTEAFF.

This clone was seen once. As DNA, the CDR3 is TGCGCCAGCAGCCAGGACCGGGGACTAACGTACAATGAGCAGTTCTTC. Translated: CASSQDRGLTYNEQFF. The rearrangement links TRBV4-3 to TRBJ2-1; TRBD2 matches 7 bases. V lost 3 bases and J lost 4; bases outside the gene matches: 9. There are 16 residues in the CDR3. CDR1 and CDR2 (germline): LGHNA, YSLEER.

There are a few counts of this clone. The chain employs TRBV6-1 and TRBJ1-2, with a possible D match to TRBD1 (6 bases). Trimming left V 3 bases short and J 3 bases short, with 14 bases between. The CDR3 loop spans 15 amino acids. Germline V gene lookup returns CDR1 MNHNS and CDR2 SASEGT. As DNA, the CDR3 is TGTGCCAGCAGTGAGGGGGGCCTGCTCCACTATGGCTACACCTTC. Translation: CASSEGGLLHYGYTF.